This T cell receptor (beta chain) was observed in a study of blood T cell repertoires in COVID-19. Germline V gene data show CDR1 as KGHSH and CDR2 as LQKENI. Trimming took off 6 bases at V and 4 bases at J, with 19 bases between the two ends. The CDR3 extends over 16 amino acids. Method: immunoSEQ multiplex PCR; TCRdb's copy keeps in-frame clones and lacks some. The sample has around 180,000 clones, under 85% seen once; the top ten hold 6.5% to 7.5%. J is TRBJ1-5 and V is TRBV18; possibly TRBD1 for D (6 bases). The sample taken for sequencing was peripheral blood. This clonotype was obtained from an elderly man with COVID-19, enrolled during active disease. The CDR3 DNA follows: TGTGCCAGCTCGCTAAGCCGGGACAACCTAAATCAGCCCCAGCATTTT. It yields the protein CASSLSRDNLNQPQHF.